This entry features one TCR beta chain sequence. CDR3 length: 13 amino acids. Germline V gene data show CDR1 as SQVTM and CDR2 as ANQGSEA. The V and J ends lost 7 bases and 6 bases, in that order; junction bases with no gene match: 9. Enrollees, about 18 to 95 years old, lived in about two dozen US areas. The data derive from a study of blood T cell repertoires in COVID-19. Study summary: Acute and convalescent COVID-19 specimens originated in the United States, Italy and Spain.

The repertoire was sequenced with immunoSEQ multiplex PCR; TCRdb's copy has only in-frame clones and lacks some. Among a few hundred thousand clones listed, around nine tenths were seen once. What was sequenced was PBMCs or T cells enriched from blood (not recorded which). V and J are TRBV29-1 and TRBJ2-1, with 7 bases aligning to TRBD1. The source is a woman between 40 and 55 years old who had recovered from COVID-19. The CDR3: CSAHRGVSNEQFF. The CDR3 region has the DNA TGCAGCGCGCACAGGGGTGTGAGCAATGAGCAGTTCTTC.